Shown below are 23 T cell receptor beta chains from a single sample sequenced in a study of shared clonotypes between healthy human individuals. The data were produced by immunoSEQ multiplex PCR, yet TCRdb's version contains in-frame clones alone and is incomplete. This table holds 600,000 to 800,000 clones, over 60% found once. Input material: memory CD4+ T cells sorted from blood. Specified subset: CD45RA-negative fraction. These receptors were obtained from a woman in her 30s in good health.

This clone has just one count. The chain couples TRBV18 to TRBJ1-4, with D hard to call. V lost 4 bases to trimming and J lost 3 bases, with 6 bases between them. Germline V lookup: CDR1 KGHSH, CDR2 LQKENI. The CDR3 totals 13 residues. This chain's CDR3 is CASSRGANEKLFF. The CDR3 DNA reads as TGTGCCAGCTCACGGGGAGCTAATGAAAAACTGTTTTTT.

The chain carries TRBV5-4 and TRBJ2-3; 7 bases map to TRBD2. Germline CDR1 reads SGHNT; CDR2 reads YYREEE (reference sequence). This CDR3 spans 16 amino acids. J was trimmed by 0 bases and V by 0 bases; bases with no gene match: 4. In nucleotides, the CDR3 is TGTGCCAGCAGCTTGGGGGCTAGCGGAAGCACAGATACGCAGTATTTT. It codes for CASSLGASGSTDTQYF.

The table lists this clone with a few counts. This chain connects TRBV11-3 to TRBJ2-5; 7 positions match TRBD2. CDR3 length equals 18 residues. The ends lost 5 bases at V and 0 bases at J; junction bases unmatched: 15. The germline gives CDR1 SGHNT, CDR2 YENEEA. CDR3 loop: CASSKSGVRILYQETQYF. As DNA, the CDR3 is TGTGCCAGCAGCAAAAGCGGGGTACGGATCTTGTACCAAGAGACCCAGTACTTC.

The CDR3 protein is CASSFDSVTEAFF. The CDR3 DNA is TGTGCCAGCAGCTTCGACAGCGTGACTGAAGCTTTCTTT. V gene TRBV7-9 combines with J gene TRBJ1-1; D might be TRBD1 (5 bases). Germline lookup yields CDR1 SEHNR and CDR2 FQNEAQ (reference sequence). Between the trimmed V and J ends, which lost 3 bases and 5 bases, there was a span of 10 bases. The CDR3 contains 13 residues.

As to this clone: This likely traces to a read error, being one base from a far larger clone. Additional DNA sequences in this sample encode the identical CDR3. This chain joins TRBV11-2 and TRBJ2-7, with 7 bases lining up with TRBD2. The V and J ends lost 3 bases and 0 bases, in that order; junction bases with no gene match: 2. The germline gives CDR1 SGHAT, CDR2 FQNNGV. The CDR3 extends over 14 amino acids. In DNA, the CDR3 is TGTGCCAGCAGCTTGCAGCGGGACTCCTACGAGCAGTACTTC. Amino acids: CASSLQRDSYEQYF.

The genes are TRBV19 and TRBJ2-7, with TRBD1 identical over 8 bases. CDR3 length: 14 amino acids. V lost 6 bases to trimming and J lost 2 bases; unmatched junction nucleotides: 6. Per germline, CDR1 LNHDA and CDR2 SQIVND (reference sequence). The CDR3 loop is CASRGTGGPYEQYF. The CDR3 bases are TGTGCCAGTAGAGGAACAGGGGGGCCCTACGAGCAGTACTTC. The whole variable domain, filled in from reference TRBV19 and TRBJ2-7, reads DGGITQSPKYLFRKEGQNVTLSCEQNLNHDAMYWYRQDPGQGLRLIYYSQIVNDFQKGDIAEGYSVSREKKESFPLTVTSAQKNPTAFYLCASRGTGGPYEQYFGPGTRLTVT.

This rearrangement joins TRBV28 to TRBJ1-1; no clear D gene. CDR3 length: 12 residues. Germline V CDR1 and CDR2: MDHEN, SYDVKM. V lost 1 base and J lost 8, with 8 bases in between. CDR3 sequence (DNA): TGTGCCAGCAGTTTATCTGTTCGAGAAGCTTTCTTT. Amino acid sequence: CASSLSVREAFF.

This clone showed up just a few times. This chain connects TRBV4-1 to TRBJ2-1; TRBD2 agrees at 10 bases. J was trimmed by 0 bases and V by 1 base; bases with no gene match: 6. The CDR3 is 18 residues long. CDR1 MGHRA and CDR2 YSYEKL come from the germline V gene. The CDR3 is CASSQGSGRTNSYNEQFF. CDR3 sequence (DNA): TGCGCCAGCAGCCAAGGTAGCGGGAGGACAAACTCCTACAATGAGCAGTTCTTC.

As regards this clone: Other DNA sequences in the same sample also yield this CDR3. The chain links TRBV5-1 to TRBJ1-3; D not resolved. Germline V gene lookup returns CDR1 SGHRS and CDR2 YFSETQ. V lost 0 bases and J lost 1, with 8 bases in between. The CDR3 is 15 amino acids. The CDR3 DNA is TGCGCCAGCAGCTTGGTGGCGGATTCTGGAAACACCATATATTTT. This codes for CASSLVADSGNTIYF.

The J gene is TRBJ1-1, the V gene TRBV7-9; D not resolved. V dropped 5 bases and J dropped 0 bases, with 13 bases sitting between them. Germline V lookup: CDR1 SEHNR, CDR2 FQNEAQ (reference sequence). This CDR3 has 15 amino acids. CDR3 residues: CASSPWGGLNTEAFF. The CDR3 nucleotides are TGTGCCAGCAGCCCCTGGGGAGGTCTGAACACTGAAGCTTTCTTT.

J is TRBJ2-5 and V is TRBV5-1; a possible D gene is TRBD2 (6 bases). The CDR3 totals 12 residues. V was clipped by 5 bases and J by 5 bases, with 10 bases between them. The germline V gene encodes CDR1 SGHRS and CDR2 YFSETQ. In DNA, the CDR3 is TGCGCCAGCAGAGCGGAGGGGGAGACCCAGTACTTC. It yields the protein CASRAEGETQYF.

The CDR3 sequence: CASSLQGINEKLFF. The CDR3 region has the DNA TGCGCCAGCAGCTTACAGGGGATCAATGAAAAACTGTTTTTT. The V and J genes are TRBV5-1 and TRBJ1-4; TRBD1 aligns across 7 bases. There are 14 residues in the CDR3. Germline CDR1 reads SGHRS; CDR2 reads YFSETQ. The J segment lost 5 bases and the V segment lost 2 bases, leaving 3 bases of the junction unmatched.

The gene calls are TRBV30 and TRBJ1-2; TRBD1 is a possible D gene (6 bases). The V gene lost 3 bases and the J gene lost 14 bases, with 22 bases spanning the gap. Germline CDR1 reads GTSNPN; CDR2 reads SVGIG (reference sequence). The CDR3 contains 13 residues. CDR3 in DNA: TGTGCCTGGAGACTCACAGGGATAGGTGGCCAAACCTTC. Its protein is CAWRLTGIGGQTF. The full variable domain, completed using reference TRBV30 and TRBJ1-2, is SQTIHQWPATLVQPVGSPLSLECTVEGTSNPNLYWYRQAAGRGLQLLFYSVGIGQISSEVPQNLSASRPQDRQFILSSKKLLLSDSGFYLCAWRLTGIGGQTFGSGTRLTVV.

CDR3 sequence reads: CASSLGTSGTSGANVLTF. As DNA, the CDR3 is TGTGCCAGCTCATTAGGGACTAGCGGAACCTCTGGGGCCAACGTCCTGACTTTC. The chain is built from TRBV18 and TRBJ2-6; 11 nucleotides agree with TRBD2. The CDR3 runs 18 residues. The germline gives CDR1 KGHSH, CDR2 LQKENI. Germline trimming cut 5 bases from V and 0 bases from J; bases unmatched to any gene: 6. Full variable domain (missing parts from reference TRBV18 and TRBJ2-6): NAGVMQNPRHLVRRRGQEARLRCSPMKGHSHVYWYRQLPEEGLKFMVYLQKENIIDESGMPKERFSAEFPKEGPSILRIQQVVRGDSAAYFCASSLGTSGTSGANVLTFGAGSRLTVL.

The V gene is TRBV4-1, the J gene TRBJ1-4; a weak D match, TRBD1 (6 bases). Germline CDR1 reads MGHRA; CDR2 reads YSYEKL. The CDR3 is 13 amino acids. V was cut by 2 bases and J by 5 bases, with 6 bases left in between. CDR3 sequence reads: CASSQTGNEKLFF. The CDR3 DNA is TGCGCCAGCAGCCAAACAGGGAATGAAAAACTGTTTTTT.

The gene calls are TRBV30 and TRBJ1-2, with 7 bases lining up with TRBD1. The CDR3 is made up of 14 amino acids. CDR1 is GTSNPN, CDR2 SVGIG, per germline (reference sequence). V shed 1 base and J 7 bases; nucleotides not matched to a gene: 9. The CDR3, as DNA: TGTGCCTGGAGTGCCTTGGGACAGTTCACTGGCTACACCTTC. Translation: CAWSALGQFTGYTF.

The chain has TRBV10-2 and TRBJ2-2, with 9 nucleotides matching TRBD2. Looked up from germline, CDR1 is WSHSY and CDR2 is SAAADI. V lost 2 bases and J lost 4; bases outside the gene matches: 5. CDR3 length: 16 amino acids. CDR3 residues: CASSEKAGGGTGELFF. The CDR3 coding sequence is TGCGCCAGCAGTGAGAAGGCGGGAGGGGGCACCGGGGAGCTGTTTTTT.

The J gene is TRBJ2-7, the V gene TRBV4-2; D may be TRBD2 (5 bases). The CDR3 has 17 residues. The V gene's germline CDR1 is LGHNA and CDR2 YNFKEQ. Deletions cut 0 bases from V and 4 bases from J, with 19 bases between. The CDR3 DNA reads TGTGCCAGCAGCCAAGATAACAGCGGCGGGTCGAGGTACGAGCAGTACTTC. The encoded protein is CASSQDNSGGSRYEQYF.

J is TRBJ1-1 and V is TRBV27, with a tentative D call TRBD1 (5 bases). The CDR3 is 12 amino acids. With 4 bases removed from V and 12 bases from J, the gap between germline ends came to 15 bases. The germline gives CDR1 MNHEY, CDR2 SMNVEV (reference sequence). As DNA, the CDR3 is TGTGCCAGCAGTTCCCCCGGAGGGGTCTCTTTCTTT. This translates into CASSSPGGVSFF.

This clone was picked up a small number of times. This chain joins TRBV5-1 and TRBJ2-7; TRBD2 matches 9 bases. The V gene end was trimmed by 7 bases and the J gene end by 3 bases; junction bases not matched to a gene: 5. The CDR3 is made up of 13 amino acids. Germline V gene sequence: CDR1 SGHRS, CDR2 YFSETQ. The CDR3 DNA follows: TGCGCCAGCGGAACTAGCGGGTTCTACGAGCAGTACTTC. Its protein is CASGTSGFYEQYF.

The CDR3 spells CAWSDRQVVGQPQHF. The CDR3 coding sequence is TGTGCCTGGAGTGATCGGCAGGTAGTTGGTCAGCCCCAGCATTTT. This sequence joins TRBV30 and TRBJ1-5; D ambiguous. Germline V gives CDR1 GTSNPN, CDR2 SVGIG (reference sequence). Trimming removed 1 base from V and 6 bases from J, with 16 bases in between. This CDR3 is built from 15 residues.

V usage is TRBV5-1 and J usage is TRBJ2-5, with D possibly being TRBD1 or TRBD2 (5 bases each). Germline assignment: CDR1 SGHRS and CDR2 YFSETQ. The V and J ends lost 4 bases and 5 bases respectively, with 15 bases between them. The CDR3 is made up of 14 amino acids. The CDR3 reads CASSQGRREETQYF. DNA of the CDR3: TGCGCCAGCAGCCAGGGACGGAGAGAGGAGACCCAGTACTTC.

The chain uses TRBV28 and TRBJ2-7; a weak D match, TRBD2 (5 bases). Germline-derived CDR1 and CDR2 are MDHEN and SYDVKM. The CDR3 runs to 15 residues. Trimming removed 2 bases from V and 1 base from J, with 12 bases in between. The CDR3 is CASSLPIPGSYEQYF. Here the CDR3 DNA reads TGTGCCAGCAGTTTACCTATTCCGGGATCCTACGAGCAGTACTTC.